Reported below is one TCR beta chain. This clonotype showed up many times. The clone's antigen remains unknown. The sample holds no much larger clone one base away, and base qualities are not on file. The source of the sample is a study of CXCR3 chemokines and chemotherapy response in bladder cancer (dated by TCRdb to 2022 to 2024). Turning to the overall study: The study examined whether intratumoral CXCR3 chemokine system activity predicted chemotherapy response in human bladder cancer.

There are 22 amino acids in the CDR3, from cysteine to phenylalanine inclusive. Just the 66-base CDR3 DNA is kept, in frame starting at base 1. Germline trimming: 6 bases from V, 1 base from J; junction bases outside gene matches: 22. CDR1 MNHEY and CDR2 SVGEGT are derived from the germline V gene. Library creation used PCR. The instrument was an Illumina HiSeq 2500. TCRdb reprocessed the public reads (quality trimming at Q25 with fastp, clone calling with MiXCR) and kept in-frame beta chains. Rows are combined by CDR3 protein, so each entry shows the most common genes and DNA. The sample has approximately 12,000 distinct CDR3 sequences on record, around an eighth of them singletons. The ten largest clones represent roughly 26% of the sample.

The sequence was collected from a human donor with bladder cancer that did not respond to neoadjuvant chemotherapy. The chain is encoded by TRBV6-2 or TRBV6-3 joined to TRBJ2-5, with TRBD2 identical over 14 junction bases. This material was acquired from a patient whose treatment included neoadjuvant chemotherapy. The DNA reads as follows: TGTGCCAGCAGAATCCGCCCCGGGGGACTAGCGGGGGCAACAACATCCCAAGAGACCCAGTACTTC. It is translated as CASRIRPGGLAGATTSQETQYF.